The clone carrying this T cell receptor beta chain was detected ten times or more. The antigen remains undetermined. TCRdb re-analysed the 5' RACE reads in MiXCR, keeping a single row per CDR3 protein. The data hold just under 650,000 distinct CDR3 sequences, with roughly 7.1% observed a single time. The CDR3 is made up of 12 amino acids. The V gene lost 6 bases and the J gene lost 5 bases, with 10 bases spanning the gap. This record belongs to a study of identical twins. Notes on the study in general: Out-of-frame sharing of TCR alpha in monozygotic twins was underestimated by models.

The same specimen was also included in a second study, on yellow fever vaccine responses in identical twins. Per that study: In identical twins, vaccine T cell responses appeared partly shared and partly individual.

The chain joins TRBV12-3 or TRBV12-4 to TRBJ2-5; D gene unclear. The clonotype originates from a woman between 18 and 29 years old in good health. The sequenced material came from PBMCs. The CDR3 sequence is CASSLVSETQYF. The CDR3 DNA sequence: TGTGCCAGCAGCTTGGTTTCGGAGACCCAGTACTTC.